One and the same sample provided the 3 T cell receptor beta chains below, sequenced in a study of breast tumors, draining lymph nodes, adjacent tissues. Samples came from axillary lymph nodes draining the breast cancer. From the multiplex PCR reads, TCRdb called clonotypes with MiXCR, one entry per CDR3 protein. The repertoire holds some 170,000 distinct CDR3 sequences, with roughly a third as singletons. The sample was axillary lymph node tissue. Receptor source: a female donor with breast cancer. Some clones in this sample may be carry-over from other donors' samples.

A word on this clonotype: A much larger clone is a single base away; this may be a read error. J is TRBJ2-5 and V is TRBV12-3 or TRBV12-4; TRBD1 is a possible D gene (6 bases). The CDR3 is 15 residues long. CDR3 bases: TGTGCCAGCAGCGCCCAAGTGGACAGCCAAGAGGCCCAGTACTTC. This sequence encodes CASSAQVDSQEAQYF.

The table lists this clonotype with many counts. This chain uses TRBV15 with TRBJ2-1, with TRBD2 matching over 16 bases. This CDR3 contains 20 residues. Germline trimming cut 3 bases from V and 8 bases from J; bases unmatched to any gene: 16. In germline, CDR1 is LNHNV, CDR2 YYDKDF (reference sequence). The CDR3 DNA reads as TGTGCCACCAGCAGGGTCGCTTGGGGGACTAGCGGGGGGGCCTCCTATGAGCAGTTCTTC. The encoded protein is CATSRVAWGTSGGASYEQFF.

A remark on this clonotype: This is likely a read error, given that the CDR3 carries no conserved phenylalanine or tryptophan at its end. V usage is TRBV5-1 and J usage is TRBJ1-5; 7 bases are a match to TRBD1. Trimming at V came to 0 bases and at J to 7 bases, leaving 7 bases not matched to a gene. Per germline, CDR1 SGHRS and CDR2 YFSETQ. There are 15 residues in the CDR3. The DNA of the CDR3 is TGCGCCAGCAGCTTGGACAGGGGTGCTGGCCAGCCCCAGCATTCC. The encoded protein is CASSLDRGAGQPQHS.